The 5 T cell receptor beta chains below all came from one sample that was sequenced in a study of T-cell memory formation after mild COVID-19. Via MiXCR, TCRdb re-called the 5' RACE reads, giving one row per CDR3 protein. The repertoire holds about 320,000 distinct CDR3 sequences, with roughly 13% as singletons. Specimen: PBMCs or a T cell subset sorted from them (not recorded which). These receptors all stem from a young man who had mild COVID-19 (a few samples of this study predate the infection). Cell type and time point are not known.

The V call is TRBV5-1, the J call TRBJ2-5, with 7 bases lining up with TRBD1. This CDR3 region has 14 residues. The trim removed 0 bases at V and 4 bases at J, leaving 3 bases unmatched. Per germline, CDR1 SGHRS and CDR2 YFSETQ. This CDR3 is CASSLEGQLETQYF. DNA for the CDR3: TGCGCCAGCAGCTTGGAGGGACAGCTAGAGACCCAGTACTTC.

The CDR3 nucleotides are TGCAGCGTTGATAGGGCAGGGGTCTATGGCTACACCTTC. Translating gives CSVDRAGVYGYTF. The chain joins TRBV29-1 to TRBJ1-2; D might be TRBD1 (6 bases). The V gene's germline CDR1 is SQVTM and CDR2 ANQGSEA. V was cut by 3 bases and J by 4 bases, with 12 bases left in between. CDR3 length equals 13 residues.

This clonotype was counted a few times. The chain carries TRBV20-1 and TRBJ1-1; tentative D call: TRBD1 (5 bases). CDR1 is DFQATT and CDR2 is SNEGSKA in the germline V gene (reference sequence). This CDR3 spans 15 amino acids. Trimming removed 2 bases at V and 1 base at J, with 14 bases between. The DNA for the CDR3 is TGCAGTGCTAGACATTTGGGACGGGGGAACACTGAAGCTTTCTTT. It specifies CSARHLGRGNTEAFF.

The chain carries TRBV9 and TRBJ2-3; D is uncertain. Looked up from germline, CDR1 is SGDLS and CDR2 is YYNGEE. Deletions cut 2 bases from V and 1 base from J, with 11 bases between. The CDR3 extends over 15 amino acids. The CDR3 bases are TGTGCCAGCAGCGTCCTGCCTGGGGGCACAGATACGCAGTATTTT. Residues: CASSVLPGGTDTQYF.

V and J are TRBV2 and TRBJ2-3; 12 nucleotides align to TRBD2. V shed 6 bases, J shed 7 bases, and the junction held 5 bases outside the gene matches. Per germline, CDR1 SNHLY and CDR2 FYNNEI. This CDR3 spans 14 amino acids. For the CDR3, the DNA is TGTGCCAGCAGAGGACTAGCGGGGCGTTATACGCAGTATTTT. This encodes CASRGLAGRYTQYF.